The entry below describes one T cell receptor beta chain. The antigen is unknown. Germline loops: CDR1 MNHGY, CDR2 SAAAGT. This CDR3 spans 15 amino acids. V was pared by 0 bases and J by 4 bases, with 10 bases between. The record originates from a study of T cells in localized non-small cell lung cancer. The repertoire was sequenced with immunoSEQ multiplex PCR; TCRdb's copy has only in-frame clones and lacks some. The sample contains roughly 4,700 clones, about 34% of which appear only once. Study-wide findings and caveats: There was an association of higher blood T cell density with longer overall survival. Adjacent lung had a median roughly 50 of the 100 largest tumor clones. The highest T cell clonality was in uninvolved adjacent lung, above tumor.

The source was lung tumor tissue, collected before any cancer treatment. The chain joins TRBV6-8 to TRBJ2-1; D may be TRBD2 (6 bases). The sequence came from a woman aged 35-70 years with stage II squamous cell lung carcinoma. CDR3 in DNA: TGTGCCAGCAGTTACTCCCTAGCGTTATACAATGAGCAGTTCTTC. Translating gives CASSYSLALYNEQFF.